The clone carrying this T cell receptor beta chain appeared many times. Its antigen is unknown. The data stem from a study of T cell repertoires in cytomegalovirus infection. Study-level information: In public TCR beta signatures, there were indications of both CMV infection and matching HLA type. Study-wide results and limits: Dominating the ex vivo response were TCR beta clonotypes that were CMV-specific and HLA-C-restricted.

TCRdb reanalysed the reads using MiXCR and keeps one entry per CDR3 protein. The table has 210,000 or so distinct CDR3 sequences, approximately 6.7% seen once. CDR1 and CDR2 from the germline V gene are SQVTM and ANQGSEA. The CDR3 has 12 amino acids. V lost 3 bases, J lost 4 bases, and 9 bases lay in between. This chain uses TRBV29-1 with TRBJ1-1, with D hard to call. This TCR was recovered from a human donor in good health (CMV status not recorded). Some clones in this sample may be carry-over from other donors' samples. Sequencing was done on a sample of PBMCs. The chain's CDR3 is CSVDFRGTEAFF. Written as DNA, the CDR3 is TGCAGCGTTGATTTTCGTGGCACTGAAGCTTTCTTT. The whole variable domain, remainder taken from reference TRBV29-1 and TRBJ1-1, is SAVISQKPSRDICQRGTSLTIQCQVDSQVTMMFWYRQQPGQSLTLIATANQGSEATYESGFVIDKFPISRPNLTFSTLTVSNMSPEDSSIYLCSVDFRGTEAFFGQGTRLTVV.